These 3 T cell receptor beta chains share one sample of origin, sequenced in a study of blood T cell repertoires in COVID-19. Repertoires were generated with immunoSEQ multiplex PCR, while TCRdb's copy carries only in-frame clones and drops some. The sample carries around 300,000 clones, around 89% recorded once. Sequencing input: PBMCs or T cells enriched from blood (not recorded which). The receptors originated from a woman under 30 with acute COVID-19.

The chain couples TRBV18 to TRBJ2-7; D remains ambiguous. The germline V and J ends were trimmed by 0 bases and 1 base, with 7 bases remaining between them. The CDR3 covers 14 residues. From germline, CDR1 is KGHSH and CDR2 LQKENI. CDR3 coding DNA: TGTGCCAGCTCACCACCTGCTAGTTCCTACGAGCAGTACTTC. Its protein product is CASSPPASSYEQYF.

The chain carries TRBV11-3 and TRBJ2-7; D is possibly TRBD1 (6 bases). CDR3 length: 15 residues. Germline loops: CDR1 SGHNT, CDR2 YENEEA. V was pared by 1 base and J by 2 bases, with 12 bases between. The CDR3 spells CASSLGNTGTYEQYF. CDR3 coding DNA: TGTGCCAGCAGCTTAGGTAACACAGGGACCTACGAGCAGTACTTC.

This clone was found once. V and J are TRBV5-1 and TRBJ1-3, with D possibly matching TRBD1 (6 bases). CDR3 length equals 15 residues. In germline, CDR1 is SGHRS, CDR2 YFSETQ. V lost 0 bases and J lost 0, with 7 bases in between. The CDR3 DNA reads TGCGCCAGCAGCTTGGGACAGGCCTCTGGAAACACCATATATTTT. Residues: CASSLGQASGNTIYF.